These T cell receptor beta chains were read from a single sample in a study of blood T cell repertoires in COVID-19. Measured with immunoSEQ multiplex PCR; TCRdb has only the in-frame clones, and not every one. The table has about 89,000 clones, 75% to 90% seen once. Input material: peripheral blood. Receptors were obtained from an elderly man with active or convalescent COVID-19. Both conserved end residues are part of each CDR3. Each record gives: V gene, clone size, J gene, D gene, CDR3 protein, CDR3 DNA. D genes are given only for firm matches. Clone size, where shown, is once, few, many, or a class for clones that have expanded.

TRBV3-1/TRBV3-2	.	TRBJ2-7	TRBD1	CASSGTGTATYEQYF	TGTGCCAGCAGCGGCACGGGGACAGCAACCTACGAGCAGTACTTC
TRBV3-1/TRBV3-2	.	TRBJ2-3	TRBD2	CASSRLATSGRSLITQYF	TGTGCCAGCAGCCGCCTCGCGACTAGCGGGAGGTCCCTGATTACGCAGTATTTT
TRBV6-6	.	TRBJ1-3	.	CASSPNRSRNTIYF	TGTGCCAGCAGTCCCAACAGAAGTCGGAACACCATATATTTT
TRBV11-2	.	TRBJ2-5	TRBD1	CASSFPTGFWQETQYF	TGTGCCAGCAGCTTCCCGACAGGGTTTTGGCAAGAGACCCAGTACTTC
TRBV24-1	.	TRBJ2-3	.	CATSERQYSTDTQYF	TGTGCCACCAGTGAACGACAGTATAGCACAGATACGCAGTATTTT
TRBV10-3	.	TRBJ2-1	TRBD2	CAIRLTSGDNEQFF	TGTGCCATCAGATTAACTAGCGGAGACAATGAGCAGTTCTTC
TRBV5-4	.	TRBJ2-1	TRBD2	CASSSILAGVHNEQFF	TGTGCCAGCAGCTCCATACTAGCGGGAGTACACAATGAGCAGTTCTTC
TRBV10-1	.	TRBJ1-5	TRBD1	CASSDYNLTDRGSYSNQPQHF	TGCGCCAGCAGTGATTACAACCTCACGGACAGGGGCAGTTATAGCAATCAGCCCCAGCATTTT
TRBV5-1	.	TRBJ1-1	TRBD1	CASSLAGTGGTEAFF	TGCGCCAGCAGCTTGGCCGGGACAGGGGGCACTGAAGCTTTCTTT
TRBV4-2	.	TRBJ1-1	.	CASSLQGQVTEAFF	TGTGCCAGCAGCCTACAGGGCCAGGTCACTGAAGCTTTCTTT
TRBV5-1	once	TRBJ2-7	TRBD1	CASRPGQGAGYEQYF	TGCGCCAGCAGACCGGGACAGGGGGCCGGCTACGAGCAGTACTTC
TRBV9	.	TRBJ1-5	TRBD1	CASSLRGGNQPQHF	TGTGCCAGCAGCCTCAGGGGGGGCAATCAGCCCCAGCATTTT
TRBV4-2	.	TRBJ1-4	.	CASSQQQGFDEKLFF	TGTGCCAGCAGCCAACAACAGGGTTTTGATGAAAAACTGTTTTTT
TRBV19	.	TRBJ2-3	.	CASSGGPASLTDTQYF	TGTGCCAGTAGTGGCGGCCCGGCTTCACTTACAGATACGCAGTATTTT
TRBV11-2	.	TRBJ1-2	TRBD1	CASSPQGVYGYTF	TGTGCCAGCAGTCCTCAGGGGGTCTATGGCTACACCTTC
TRBV6-1	once	TRBJ1-1	.	CASSEDRAWTEAFF	TGTGCCAGCAGTGAAGACAGGGCTTGGACTGAAGCTTTCTTT
TRBV6-1	.	TRBJ2-5	TRBD2	CASSEAWREGSETQYF	TGTGCCAGCAGTGAAGCGTGGCGGGAGGGATCAGAGACCCAGTACTTC
TRBV13	.	TRBJ1-1	TRBD1	CASSFTGETEAFF	TGTGCCAGCAGCTTCACAGGGGAAACTGAAGCTTTCTTT
TRBV5-4	.	TRBJ1-2	TRBD1	CASSQFMDRAGGYTF	TGTGCCAGCAGCCAATTCATGGACAGGGCCGGTGGCTACACCTTC
TRBV4-2	.	TRBJ1-1	TRBD1	CASSQQTGGTEAFF	TGTGCCAGCAGCCAACAGACAGGGGGCACTGAAGCTTTCTTT
TRBV10-3	.	TRBJ1-4	TRBD1	CATRTGGAANEKLFF	TGTGCCACCCGGACAGGGGGCGCGGCTAATGAAAAACTGTTTTTT
TRBV23-1	.	TRBJ1-5	TRBD1	CASSQSSDRSGPQHF	TGCGCCAGCAGTCAATCGTCGGACAGGTCGGGGCCCCAGCATTTT
TRBV20-1	.	TRBJ1-1	.	CSASRGTEAFF	TGCAGTGCTAGCAGGGGCACTGAAGCTTTCTTT
TRBV2	once	TRBJ1-2	.	CASSVSMEGRDYGYTF	TGTGCCAGCAGTGTTTCTATGGAGGGGAGGGACTATGGCTACACCTTC
TRBV5-4	.	TRBJ1-1	.	CASTNPQGEGYTEAFF	TGTGCCAGCACCAACCCCCAAGGGGAAGGGTACACTGAAGCTTTCTTT
TRBV5-1	.	TRBJ2-5	.	CASSLQATQVTQYF	TGCGCCAGCAGCTTGCAGGCTACCCAAGTAACCCAGTACTTC
TRBV18	.	TRBJ2-1	TRBD2	CASSELAGGYEQFF	TGTGCCAGCTCTGAACTAGCGGGAGGCTATGAGCAGTTCTTC
TRBV3-1/TRBV3-2	.	TRBJ1-2	.	CASSHGQYAGYTF	TGTGCCAGCAGCCATGGACAGTATGCTGGCTACACCTTC
TRBV19	.	TRBJ1-1	TRBD1	CASSAFRDRGRKTEAFF	TGTGCCAGTAGTGCGTTCCGGGACAGGGGGCGTAAGACTGAAGCTTTCTTT
TRBV13	.	TRBJ2-5	.	CASSLDSQETQYF	TGTGCCAGCAGCTTAGACAGCCAAGAGACCCAGTACTTC
TRBV9	once	TRBJ1-1	.	CASSGLGGMNTEAFF	TGTGCCAGCAGCGGCCTGGGGGGGATGAACACTGAAGCTTTCTTT
TRBV5-1	.	TRBJ2-5	TRBD1	CASSLTTGDQETQYF	TGCGCCAGCAGCTTGACGACAGGGGACCAAGAGACCCAGTACTTC
TRBV18	.	TRBJ2-3	.	CASSPSPPRDTQYF	TGTGCCAGCTCACCCTCCCCCCCGCGAGATACGCAGTATTTT
TRBV5-6	.	TRBJ1-5	.	CASSLGGFRAPQHF	TGTGCCAGCTCCCTTGGGGGGTTCCGGGCACCCCAGCATTTT
TRBV5-5	.	TRBJ2-5	.	CASSSRDSRETQYF	TGTGCCAGCAGCTCGCGGGACAGCAGGGAGACCCAGTACTTC
TRBV5-1	few	TRBJ2-2	TRBD1	CASSQELDRGSGELFF	TGCGCCAGCAGCCAAGAATTAGACAGGGGGTCCGGGGAGCTGTTTTTT
TRBV29-1	.	TRBJ2-3	TRBD1	CSVLQGTDTQYF	TGCAGCGTACTACAGGGGACAGATACGCAGTATTTT
TRBV5-1	.	TRBJ2-1	TRBD2	CASSRGPSGTYNEQFF	TGCGCCAGCAGCAGGGGACCTAGCGGGACATACAATGAGCAGTTCTTC
TRBV5-6	once	TRBJ1-5	TRBD1	CASSPGTGGGQPQHF	TGTGCCAGCAGTCCTGGGACAGGGGGCGGTCAGCCCCAGCATTTT
TRBV5-1	.	TRBJ1-2	TRBD1	CASSVDRDYGYTF	TGCGCCAGCAGCGTGGACAGGGACTATGGCTACACCTTC
TRBV12-3/TRBV12-4	.	TRBJ1-1	TRBD1	CASNRQGLSEAFF	TGTGCCAGCAACCGACAGGGGTTGTCTGAAGCTTTCTTT
TRBV12-5	.	TRBJ2-2	.	CASGLVSGVGELFF	TGTGCTAGTGGTTTGGTCTCGGGGGTCGGGGAGCTGTTTTTT
TRBV28	.	TRBJ2-4	.	CASSLFGRPNIQYF	TGTGCCAGCAGTTTATTTGGGAGGCCAAACATTCAGTACTTC
TRBV19	few	TRBJ1-5	.	CASSRRSPGGSNQPQHF	TGTGCCAGTAGTCGTAGAAGCCCCGGAGGGAGCAATCAGCCCCAGCATTTT
TRBV15	few	TRBJ2-7	.	CATSLSGVAYEQYF	TGTGCCACCAGCTTGTCCGGAGTGGCCTACGAGCAGTACTTC